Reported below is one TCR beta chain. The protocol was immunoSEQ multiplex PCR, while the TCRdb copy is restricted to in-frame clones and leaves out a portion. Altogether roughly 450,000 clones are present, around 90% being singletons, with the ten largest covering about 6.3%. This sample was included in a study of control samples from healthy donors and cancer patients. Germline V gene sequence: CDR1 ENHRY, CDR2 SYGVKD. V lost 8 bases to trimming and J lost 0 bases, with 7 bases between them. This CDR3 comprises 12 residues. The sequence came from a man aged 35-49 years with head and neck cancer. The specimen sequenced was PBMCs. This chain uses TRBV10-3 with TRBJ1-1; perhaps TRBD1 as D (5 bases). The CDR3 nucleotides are TGTGCCATCGGACAAATGAACACTGAAGCTTTCTTT. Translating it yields CAIGQMNTEAFF.